The rows below give T cell receptor beta chains drawn from one sample of a study of blood T cell repertoires in COVID-19. Repertoires were generated with immunoSEQ multiplex PCR, while TCRdb's copy carries only in-frame clones and drops some. The table has about 220,000 clones, roughly 85% seen once. Material for sequencing was peripheral blood. Receptors were obtained from a woman aged 65 to 85 with COVID-19, enrolled during active disease. Both conserved end residues are part of each CDR3. A D gene is named only where the DNA matches it firmly. Rows may omit the clone size; those that give it use once, few, many or a size class.

>once|TRBD1|TRBV5-1|TRBJ1-1
TGCGCCAGCGGCCCCGTGCGACAGGGAGTGGGAACTGAAGCTTTCTTT
CASGPVRQGVGTEAFF
>NA|TRBD1|TRBV7-2|TRBJ2-1
TGTGCCAGCAGCCGCGACAGGGGCAATGAGCAGTTCTTC
CASSRDRGNEQFF
>once|TRBD2|TRBV27|TRBJ2-5
TGTGCCAGCAGTTTATCATTCAGGGCGGGAGAAGAGACCCAGTACTTC
CASSLSFRAGEETQYF
>few|NA|TRBV7-2|TRBJ2-7
TGTGCCAGCAGCCCCCACGGTGGGGGCGAGGGCGAGCAGTACTTC
CASSPHGGGEGEQYF
>NA|TRBD1|TRBV5-6|TRBJ1-3
TGTGCCAGCAGCGGACCAATGACAGGGAAGAGTGCTGGAAACACCATATATTTT
CASSGPMTGKSAGNTIYF
>once|NA|TRBV15|TRBJ1-2
TGTGCCACCAGCAGAGTAAGAGGAGCAAACTATGGCTACACCTTC
CATSRVRGANYGYTF
>NA|TRBD1|TRBV18|TRBJ2-7
TGTGCCAGCTCACAATTGGGGACAGGGGATTACGAGCAGTACTTC
CASSQLGTGDYEQYF
>NA|TRBD2|TRBV5-5|TRBJ2-1
TGTGCCAGCACCACCCAGGGAGGTCCGGGACTAGAATCCAATGAGCAGTTCTTC
CASTTQGGPGLESNEQFF
>NA|TRBD1|TRBV6-2/TRBV6-3|TRBJ1-3
TGTGCCAGCAGTTACGAGCCGACAGGGACAGCGCGAAGAAACACCATATATTTT
CASSYEPTGTARRNTIYF
>NA|TRBD1|TRBV7-7|TRBJ2-1
TGTGCTAGCAGCCAGGGACAGGGGCCGTATGATGAGCAGTTCTTC
CASSQGQGPYDEQFF
>NA|TRBD1|TRBV7-8|TRBJ1-6
TGTGCCAGCAGCCCCAGACAGGGGGCCGATAATTCACCCCTCCACTTT
CASSPRQGADNSPLHF
>NA|NA|TRBV7-8|TRBJ1-6
TGTGCCAGCAGCCTCAACAGGGTGAATAATTCACCCCTCCACTTT
CASSLNRVNNSPLHF
>NA|NA|TRBV6-2/TRBV6-3|TRBJ1-2
TGTGCCAGCAGTTTGGCGGGGGCCGTGAGCTATGGCTACACCTTC
CASSLAGAVSYGYTF
>NA|NA|TRBV4-3|TRBJ1-3
TGCGCCAGCAGCCAAAGTTCGGGGGACACCATATATTTT
CASSQSSGDTIYF
>NA|NA|TRBV6-2/TRBV6-3|TRBJ1-2
TGTGCCAGCAGTTCCCCTTATCACAGTTCCTATGGCTACACCTTC
CASSSPYHSSYGYTF
>NA|TRBD1|TRBV7-9|TRBJ2-7
TGTGCCAGCGGGGGTGGGACAGGGATTAACGAGCAGTACTTC
CASGGGTGINEQYF
>NA|TRBD1|TRBV6-5|TRBJ1-5
TGTGCCAGCAGAAGGGGACAGAGTTTACAGCCCCAGCATTTT
CASRRGQSLQPQHF
>NA|NA|TRBV11-2|TRBJ1-6
TGTGCCAGCAGCTCGAGCAGGAGGGGTGGTGGGTCACCCCTCCACTTT
CASSSSRRGGGSPLHF
>NA|NA|TRBV25-1|TRBJ1-3
TGTGCCAGCAGCCGGTCGGACAGCTTCTCTGGAAACACCATATATTTT
CASSRSDSFSGNTIYF
>few|TRBD2|TRBV5-1|TRBJ2-2
TGCGCCAGCAGCTTCGGGACTAGCGGGAGGGGAGTTGGCACCGGGGAGCTGTTTTTT
CASSFGTSGRGVGTGELFF
>NA|TRBD1|TRBV19|TRBJ1-3
TGTGCCAGTAGACTGACAGGGGGTTATGCTGGAAACACCATATATTTT
CASRLTGGYAGNTIYF
>NA|TRBD1|TRBV4-3|TRBJ2-1
TGCGCCAGCAGCCAGCTGCACCGGGACAGCGAGCAGTTCTTC
CASSQLHRDSEQFF
>NA|NA|TRBV28|TRBJ1-2
TGTGCCAGCAGTTTTACTCCGGGACTTGGCTACACCTTC
CASSFTPGLGYTF
>once|TRBD2|TRBV11-1|TRBJ2-7
TGTGCCAGCAAATATAGCGGGAACTCCTACGAGCAGTACTTC
CASKYSGNSYEQYF
>NA|TRBD1|TRBV19|TRBJ1-2
TGTGCCAGTAGGTTCGGGACAGCCACTAACTATGGCTACACCTTC
CASRFGTATNYGYTF
>NA|NA|TRBV3-1/TRBV3-2|TRBJ1-2
TGTGCCAGCAGTCCAGGGCAAGGGTATGGCTACACCTTC
CASSPGQGYGYTF
>NA|NA|TRBV5-1|TRBJ1-1
TGCGCCAGCAGCTTCGGACCGCCTAGAGGGCAAGCTTTCTTT
CASSFGPPRGQAFF
>once|NA|TRBV6-6|TRBJ2-7
TGTGCCAGCAGTTACGCGAACCGACAGGAGGCTTTGGAGCAGTACTTC
CASSYANRQEALEQYF
>NA|TRBD1|TRBV2|TRBJ1-5
TGTGCCAGCAGTGAATCCAGGGGGAAGTCTATGAGTAATCAGCCCCAGCATTTT
CASSESRGKSMSNQPQHF
>NA|TRBD1|TRBV4-3|TRBJ1-1
TGCGCCAGCAGCCAAGTTGGTAACAGGGGGGGCACTGAAGCTTTCTTT
CASSQVGNRGGTEAFF
>NA|TRBD1|TRBV12-3/TRBV12-4|TRBJ1-6
TGTGCCAGCAGATCCAGGGGGACGACACCCCTCCACTTT
CASRSRGTTPLHF
>NA|NA|TRBV5-1|TRBJ2-2
TGCGCCAGCAGCTTCAGGCTGAACACCGGGGAGCTGTTTTTT
CASSFRLNTGELFF
>NA|NA|TRBV25-1|TRBJ2-7
TGTGCCAGGATCGTCCTGAAGGGGAGGTCCTACGAGCAGTACTTC
CARIVLKGRSYEQYF
>NA|NA|TRBV5-1|TRBJ1-1
TGCGCCAGCAGCTCGGGACACTCGAACACTGAAGCTTTCTTT
CASSSGHSNTEAFF
>NA|TRBD1|TRBV2|TRBJ2-3
TGTGCCAGCAGAGTTCGGACAGGGGCGGTAGATACGCAGTATTTT
CASRVRTGAVDTQYF